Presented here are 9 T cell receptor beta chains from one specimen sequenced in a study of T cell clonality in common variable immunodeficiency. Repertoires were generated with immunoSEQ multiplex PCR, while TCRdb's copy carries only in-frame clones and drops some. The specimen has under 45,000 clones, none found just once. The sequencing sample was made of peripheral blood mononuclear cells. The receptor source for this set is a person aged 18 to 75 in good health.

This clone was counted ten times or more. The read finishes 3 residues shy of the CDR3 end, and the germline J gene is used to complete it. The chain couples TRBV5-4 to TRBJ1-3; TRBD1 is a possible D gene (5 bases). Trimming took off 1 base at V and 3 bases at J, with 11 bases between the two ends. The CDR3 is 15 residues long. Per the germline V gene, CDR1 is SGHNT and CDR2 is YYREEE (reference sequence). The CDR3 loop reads CASSLPTGGGNTIYF. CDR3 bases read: TGTGCCAGCAGCTTGCCTACCGGGGGTGGAAACACC. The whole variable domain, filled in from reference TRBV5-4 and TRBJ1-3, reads ETGVTQSPTHLIKTRGQQVTLRCSSQSGHNTVSWYQQALGQGPQFIFQYYREEENGRGNFPPRFSGLQFPNYSSELNVNALELDDSALYLCASSLPTGGGNTIYFGEGSWLTVV.

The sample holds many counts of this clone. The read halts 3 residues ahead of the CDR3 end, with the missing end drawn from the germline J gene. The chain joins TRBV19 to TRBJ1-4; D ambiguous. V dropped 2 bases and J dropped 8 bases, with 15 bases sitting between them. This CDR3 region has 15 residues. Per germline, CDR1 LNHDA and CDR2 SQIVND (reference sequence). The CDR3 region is CASSIIAVTEEKLFF. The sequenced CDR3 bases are TGTGCCAGTAGTATAATCGCCGTCACAGAGGAAAAA.

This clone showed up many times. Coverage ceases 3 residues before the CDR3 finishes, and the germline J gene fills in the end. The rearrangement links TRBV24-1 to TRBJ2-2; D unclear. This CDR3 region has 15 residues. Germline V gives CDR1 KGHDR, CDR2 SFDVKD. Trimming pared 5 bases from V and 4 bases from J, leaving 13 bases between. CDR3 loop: CATSGTSTSTGELFF. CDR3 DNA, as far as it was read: TGTGCCACCAGTGGTACTTCCACCTCCACCGGGGAG.

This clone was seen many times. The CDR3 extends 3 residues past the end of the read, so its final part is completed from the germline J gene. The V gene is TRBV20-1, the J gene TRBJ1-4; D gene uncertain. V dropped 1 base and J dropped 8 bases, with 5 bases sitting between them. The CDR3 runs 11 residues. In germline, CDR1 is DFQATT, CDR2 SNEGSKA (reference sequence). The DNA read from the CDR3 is TGCAGTGCTAGAGTATTGGAAAAA. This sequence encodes CSARVLEK. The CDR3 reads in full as CSARVLEKLFF.

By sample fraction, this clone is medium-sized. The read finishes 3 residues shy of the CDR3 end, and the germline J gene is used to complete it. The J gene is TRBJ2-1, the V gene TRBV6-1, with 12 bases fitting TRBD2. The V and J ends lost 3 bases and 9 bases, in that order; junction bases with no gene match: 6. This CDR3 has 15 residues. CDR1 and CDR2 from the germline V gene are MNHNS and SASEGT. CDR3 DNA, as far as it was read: TGTGCCAGCAGTGAGACTAGCGGGAGAGGAAGTGAG. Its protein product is CASSETSGRGSE. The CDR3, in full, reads CASSETSGRGSEQFF.

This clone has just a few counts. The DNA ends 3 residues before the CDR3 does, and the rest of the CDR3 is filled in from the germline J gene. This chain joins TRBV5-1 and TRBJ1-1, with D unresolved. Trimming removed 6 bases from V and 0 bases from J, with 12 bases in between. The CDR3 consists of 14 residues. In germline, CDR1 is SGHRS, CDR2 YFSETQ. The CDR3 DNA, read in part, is TGCGCCAGCAACTTCGGGGATATGAACACTGAA. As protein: CASNFGDMNTE. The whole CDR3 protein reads CASNFGDMNTEAFF.

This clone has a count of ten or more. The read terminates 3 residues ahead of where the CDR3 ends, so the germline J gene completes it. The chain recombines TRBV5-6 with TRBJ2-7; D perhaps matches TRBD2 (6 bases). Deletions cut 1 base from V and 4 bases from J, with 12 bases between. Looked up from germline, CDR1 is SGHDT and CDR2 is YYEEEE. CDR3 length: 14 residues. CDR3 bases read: TGTGCCAGCAGCTTGCGGGGGATCCAATACGAG. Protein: CASSLRGIQYE. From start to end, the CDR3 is CASSLRGIQYEQYF.

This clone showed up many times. CDR3: CASSLVGQTGGYTF. The sequenced part of the CDR3 DNA is TGTGCCAGCAGTTTGGTGGGACAAACTGGTGGC. V usage is TRBV7-2 and J usage is TRBJ1-2, with D perhaps TRBD1 (6 bases). The CDR3 goes on 3 residues after the read ends, and that part is filled in from the germline J gene. Trimming removed 6 bases from V and 7 bases from J, with 18 bases in between. This CDR3 has 14 amino acids. Germline assignment: CDR1 SGHTA and CDR2 FQGNSA.

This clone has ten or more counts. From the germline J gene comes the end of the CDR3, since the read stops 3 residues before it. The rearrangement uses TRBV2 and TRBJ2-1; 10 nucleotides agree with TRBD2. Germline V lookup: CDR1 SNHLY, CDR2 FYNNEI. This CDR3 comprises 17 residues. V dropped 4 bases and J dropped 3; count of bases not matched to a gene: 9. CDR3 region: CASSVLAGEIVYNEQFF. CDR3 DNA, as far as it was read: TGTGCCAGCAGTGTCCTAGCGGGGGAAATCGTCTACAATGAG.